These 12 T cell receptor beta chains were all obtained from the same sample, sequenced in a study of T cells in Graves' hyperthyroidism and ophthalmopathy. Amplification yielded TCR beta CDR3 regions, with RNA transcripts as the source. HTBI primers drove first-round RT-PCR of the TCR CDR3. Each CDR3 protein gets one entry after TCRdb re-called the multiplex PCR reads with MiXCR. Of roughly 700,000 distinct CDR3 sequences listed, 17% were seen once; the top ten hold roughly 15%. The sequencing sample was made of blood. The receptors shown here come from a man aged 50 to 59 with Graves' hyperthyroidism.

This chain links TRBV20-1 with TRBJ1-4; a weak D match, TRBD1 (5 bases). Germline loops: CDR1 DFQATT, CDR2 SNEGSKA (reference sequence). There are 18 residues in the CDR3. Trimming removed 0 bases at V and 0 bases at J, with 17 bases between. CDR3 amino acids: CSARDRSRVGTTNEKLFF. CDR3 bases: TGCAGTGCTAGAGATCGGAGCAGGGTGGGAACAACTAATGAAAAACTGTTTTTT.

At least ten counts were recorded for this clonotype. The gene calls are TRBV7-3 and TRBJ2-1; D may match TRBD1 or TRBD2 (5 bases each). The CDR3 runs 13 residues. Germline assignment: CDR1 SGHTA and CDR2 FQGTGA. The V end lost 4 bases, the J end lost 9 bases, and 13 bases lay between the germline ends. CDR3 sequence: CASSWGVGGEQFF. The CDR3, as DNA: TGTGCCAGCAGCTGGGGAGTTGGGGGTGAGCAGTTCTTC.

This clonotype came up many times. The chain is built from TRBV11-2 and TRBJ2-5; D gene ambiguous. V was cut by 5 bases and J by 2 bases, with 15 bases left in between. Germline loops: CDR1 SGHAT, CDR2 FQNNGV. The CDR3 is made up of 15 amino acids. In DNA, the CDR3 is TGTGCCAGCAGCGAACTAATAAGCGAACAAGAGACCCAGTACTTC. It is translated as CASSELISEQETQYF.

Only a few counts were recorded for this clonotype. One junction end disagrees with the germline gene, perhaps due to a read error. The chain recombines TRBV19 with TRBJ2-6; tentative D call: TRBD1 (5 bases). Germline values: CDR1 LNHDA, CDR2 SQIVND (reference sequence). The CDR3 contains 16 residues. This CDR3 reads CASRSWELYGANALTF. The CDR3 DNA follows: TGTGCCAGTAGGTCCTGGGAACTTTATGGGGCCAACGCCCTGACTTTC. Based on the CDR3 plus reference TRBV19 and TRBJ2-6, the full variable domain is DGGITQSPKYLFRKEGQNVTLSCEQNLNHDAMYWYRQDPGQGLRLIYYSQIVNDFQKGDIAEGYSVSREKKESFPLTVTSAQKNPTAFYLCASRSWELYGANALTFGAGSRLTVL.

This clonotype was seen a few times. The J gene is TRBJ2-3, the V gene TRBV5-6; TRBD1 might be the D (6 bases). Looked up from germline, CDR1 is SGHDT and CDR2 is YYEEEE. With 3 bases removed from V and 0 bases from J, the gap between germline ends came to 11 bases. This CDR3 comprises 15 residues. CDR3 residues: CASSWDTTSTDTQYF. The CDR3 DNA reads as TGTGCCAGCAGCTGGGACACGACCAGCACAGATACGCAGTATTTT.

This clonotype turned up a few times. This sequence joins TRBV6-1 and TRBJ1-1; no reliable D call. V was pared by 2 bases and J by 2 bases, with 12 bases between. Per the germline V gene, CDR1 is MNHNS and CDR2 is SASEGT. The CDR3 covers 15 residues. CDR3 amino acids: CASSEPGMGNTEAFF. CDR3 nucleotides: TGTGCCAGCAGTGAACCTGGGATGGGTAACACTGAAGCTTTCTTT.

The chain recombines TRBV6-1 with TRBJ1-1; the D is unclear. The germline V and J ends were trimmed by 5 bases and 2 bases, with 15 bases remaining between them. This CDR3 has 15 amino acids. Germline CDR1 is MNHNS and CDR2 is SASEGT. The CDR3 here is CASSFLQYDNTEAFF. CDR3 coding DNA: TGTGCCAGCAGTTTTTTACAGTACGACAACACTGAAGCTTTCTTT.

CDR3 sequence (DNA): TGCAGTGCTAGACCGACAGGGCAAGGCTACGAGCAGTACTTC. This sequence encodes CSARPTGQGYEQYF. V and J are TRBV20-1 and TRBJ2-7, with TRBD1 matching over 7 bases. The germline gives CDR1 DFQATT, CDR2 SNEGSKA (reference sequence). J gave up 3 bases and V 2 bases, and 7 bases lay outside the gene matches. The CDR3 covers 14 residues.

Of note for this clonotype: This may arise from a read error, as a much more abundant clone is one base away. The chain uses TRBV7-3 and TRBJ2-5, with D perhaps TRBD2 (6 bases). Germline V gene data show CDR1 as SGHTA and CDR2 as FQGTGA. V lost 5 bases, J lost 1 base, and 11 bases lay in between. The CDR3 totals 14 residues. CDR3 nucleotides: TGTGCCAGCAGCGGAGGGGTCTCCCAAGAGACCCAGTACTTC. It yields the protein CASSGGVSQETQYF.

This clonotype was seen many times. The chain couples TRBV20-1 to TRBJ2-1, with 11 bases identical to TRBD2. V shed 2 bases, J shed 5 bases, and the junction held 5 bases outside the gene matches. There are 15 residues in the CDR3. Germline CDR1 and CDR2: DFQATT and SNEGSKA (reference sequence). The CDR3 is CSARLAGGFDNEQFF. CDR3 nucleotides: TGCAGTGCTAGACTAGCGGGAGGATTCGACAATGAGCAGTTCTTC.

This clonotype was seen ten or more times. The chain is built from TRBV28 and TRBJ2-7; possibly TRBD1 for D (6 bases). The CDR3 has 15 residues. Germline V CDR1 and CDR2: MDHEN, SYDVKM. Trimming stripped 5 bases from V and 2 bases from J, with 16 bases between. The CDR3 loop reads CASSGTFGMAYEQYF. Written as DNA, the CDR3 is TGTGCCAGCAGTGGGACATTCGGGATGGCCTACGAGCAGTACTTC.

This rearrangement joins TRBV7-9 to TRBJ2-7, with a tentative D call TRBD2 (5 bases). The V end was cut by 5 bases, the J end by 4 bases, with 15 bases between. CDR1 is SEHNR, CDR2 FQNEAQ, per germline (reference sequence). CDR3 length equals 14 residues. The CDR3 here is CASSTPGIRYEQYF. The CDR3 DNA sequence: TGTGCCAGCAGCACTCCGGGAATCCGGTACGAGCAGTACTTC.